The rows below give T cell receptor beta chains drawn from one sample of a study of cytomegalovirus exposure and HLA in healthy donors. Measured with immunoSEQ multiplex PCR; TCRdb has only the in-frame clones, and not every one. The table records over 150,000 clones, over 75% of them present only once. Material: PBMCs. These receptors originate from a male donor in good health and CMV-seronegative. Each CDR3 is given with its conserved first and last residue. A D gene is named only where the DNA matches it firmly. Rows may omit the clone size; those that give it use once, few, many or a size class.

d_call j_call v_call clone_size cdr3_nt cdr3_aa
TRBD1 TRBJ2-2 TRBV11-1 few TGTGCCAGCAGCTTATGGCAGGGGGCAGGGGAGCTGTTTTTT CASSLWQGAGELFF
NA TRBJ2-1 TRBV11-2 NA TGTGCCAGCAGCTTAGACCGGAGGGCCAGCCGCTACAATGAGCAGTTCTTC CASSLDRRASRYNEQFF
TRBD2 TRBJ2-1 TRBV9 NA TGTGCCAGCAGCGTTAGCGGGGGCCCCTACAATGAGCAGTTCTTC CASSVSGGPYNEQFF
TRBD1 TRBJ2-3 TRBV7-2 NA TGTGCCAGCAGCACGGGACAGGGGTATTCAGATACGCAGTATTTT CASSTGQGYSDTQYF
NA TRBJ2-1 TRBV6-5 NA TGTGCCAGCAGTTACTCGAGCAGGGGACCCTACAATGAGCAGTTCTTC CASSYSSRGPYNEQFF
TRBD2 TRBJ2-1 TRBV11-2 NA TGTGCCAGCAGCGCAGGACTAGCGGGGTTTTACAATGAGCAGTTCTTC CASSAGLAGFYNEQFF
NA TRBJ1-2 TRBV2 NA TGTGCCAGCACCTCGGGGGGCGACGGCTACACCTTC CASTSGGDGYTF
NA TRBJ1-1 TRBV9 NA TGTGCCTGCAGAAAGACAGTACTATTAGGGACTGAAGCTTTCTTT CACRKTVLLGTEAFF
TRBD1 TRBJ1-1 TRBV10-1 NA TGCGCCAGCAGTGACGACAGGGTGAACACTGAAGCTTTCTTT CASSDDRVNTEAFF
NA TRBJ2-7 TRBV6-1 NA TGTGCCAGCAGTGAAGCCCTTTATGACGAGCAGTACTTC CASSEALYDEQYF
NA TRBJ2-7 TRBV15 once TGTGCCACCAGCAGAGATCGGTTCTACGAGCAGTACTTC CATSRDRFYEQYF
NA TRBJ1-1 TRBV5-1 NA TGCGCCAGCAGCCCAGGGGCGTCCTCCCTATCATACACTGAAGCTTTCTTT CASSPGASSLSYTEAFF
TRBD2 TRBJ2-1 TRBV19 NA TGTGCCAGTGGGACTAGCGGGGGGAGGTACAATGAGCAGTTCTTC CASGTSGGRYNEQFF
NA TRBJ2-6 TRBV6-1 NA TGTGCCAGCAGGGAAGCCACAGGGGGGGCTGGGGCCAACGTCCTGACTTTC CASREATGGAGANVLTF
NA TRBJ2-2 TRBV18 NA TGTGCCAGCTCACCAGGGCAGGGTTCCCGCTTGCGATCCGGGGAGCTGTTTTTT CASSPGQGSRLRSGELFF
NA TRBJ1-5 TRBV30 once TGTGCCTGGAGTGTACTGGAAGGGAGTCAGCCCCAGCATTTT CAWSVLEGSQPQHF
NA TRBJ1-1 TRBV5-1 NA TGCGCCAGCCAAACTCACGGACAACAGAACACTGAAGCTTTCTTT CASQTHGQQNTEAFF
TRBD1 TRBJ1-5 TRBV27 NA TGTGCCAGCAGTTTAGGACAGGGGGGTCAGCCCCAGCATTTT CASSLGQGGQPQHF
NA TRBJ1-4 TRBV6-5 NA TGTGCCAGCAGTCTCCAGGGTTTCACTAATGAAAAACTGTTTTTT CASSLQGFTNEKLFF
NA TRBJ1-6 TRBV2 NA TGTGCCAGCAGTGAAGCAGGCAGGGATTCACCCCTCCACTTT CASSEAGRDSPLHF
NA TRBJ1-6 TRBV7-2 NA TGTGCCAGCAGCTTAAGACGTTTGAGGGATTCACCCCTCCACTTT CASSLRRLRDSPLHF
NA TRBJ1-1 TRBV5-8 NA TGTGCCAGCAGCCCCTCCGGGATGAACACTGAAGCTTTCTTT CASSPSGMNTEAFF
TRBD1 TRBJ2-7 TRBV6-5 NA TGTGCCAGCATAGACCCGGGACAGGGGTCCTACGAGCAGTACTTC CASIDPGQGSYEQYF
TRBD1 TRBJ1-2 TRBV11-2 NA TGTGCCAGCAGCTGGAACTCGGGACAGCCCGTTGTCTATGGCTACACCTTC CASSWNSGQPVVYGYTF
TRBD2 TRBJ2-3 TRBV7-9 few TGTGCCAGCAGCCTCTGGACTAGCGGCCGGTATACGCAGTATTTT CASSLWTSGRYTQYF
NA TRBJ2-5 TRBV7-6 NA TGTGCCAGCAGTTTGAGGGGGGGCATTGAGACCCAGTACTTC CASSLRGGIETQYF
TRBD1 TRBJ1-1 TRBV7-9 NA TGTGCCAGCAGCCCCCCGGGACAGGGGAGTTGGGGCACTGAAGCTTTCTTT CASSPPGQGSWGTEAFF
TRBD2 TRBJ2-2 TRBV30 NA TGTGCCCGGGGGGGCCAGAACGTACGGGAGCTGTTTTTT CARGGQNVRELFF
NA TRBJ1-1 TRBV4-3 few TGCGCCAGCAGCCAAGATCGGGGAAACACTGAAGCTTTCTTT CASSQDRGNTEAFF
TRBD2 TRBJ2-2 TRBV11-2 few TGTGCCAGCAGCTTTCGGGGGGGTTGGACCGGGGAGCTGTTTTTT CASSFRGGWTGELFF
NA TRBJ2-7 TRBV30 NA TGTGCCTGGAGTGTCTTCGGTCTGGAGGTCGAGCAGTACTTC CAWSVFGLEVEQYF
NA TRBJ1-1 TRBV18 few TGTGCCAGCTCACCACAATCCAGGGCTGAAGCTTTCTTT CASSPQSRAEAFF
TRBD1 TRBJ1-1 TRBV6-6 NA TGTGCCAGCAGAACCCGCCCCAGGGGGACTGAAGCTTTCTTT CASRTRPRGTEAFF